The 28 T cell receptor beta chains in this list originate from one sample, sequenced in a study of T cells after posttransplantation cyclophosphamide. TCRdb keeps only in-frame clones here, not all; method: immunoSEQ multiplex PCR. Sampling found 45,000 to 55,000 clones, none seen once. Sequencing was done on a sample of PBMCs. The receptors stem from a man in his forties in good health, CMV-negative, and a related stem cell transplant donor.

This clone was counted ten times or more. This chain connects TRBV10-3 to TRBJ1-1; 7 bases fit TRBD1. CDR3 length: 13 amino acids. Germline-derived CDR1 and CDR2 are ENHRY and SYGVKD. Trimming removed 2 bases from V and 8 bases from J; junction bases left unmatched: 5. The CDR3 coding sequence is TGTGCCATCAGTGAGGACAGGGACTCGGAAGCTTTCTTT. It yields the protein CAISEDRDSEAFF.

This clone appeared many times. The rearrangement uses TRBV25-1 and TRBJ2-1, with 10 bases that match TRBD2. This CDR3 is 14 amino acids long. V gave up 6 bases and J gave up 7 bases; unmatched junction bases: 6. The germline CDR1 and CDR2 sequences are MGHDK and SYGVNS. The CDR3 here is CASSLAGARNEQFF. CDR3 DNA: TGTGCCAGCAGCCTAGCGGGAGCTAGAAATGAGCAGTTCTTC.

This clone was seen at least ten times. In nucleotides, the CDR3 is TGCGCCAGCAGCTTCCCGGGACAGAGAGACGTCGCGAACACCGGGGAGCTGTTTTTT. This gives the protein CASSFPGQRDVANTGELFF. V and J are TRBV5-1 and TRBJ2-2, with 7 bases matching TRBD1. Germline V gene sequence: CDR1 SGHRS, CDR2 YFSETQ. The V segment lost 2 bases and the J segment 0 bases; nucleotides outside the gene matches: 13. The CDR3 is 19 amino acids.

J is TRBJ1-5 and V is TRBV6-5; the D gene is possibly TRBD1 (5 bases). The V end was cut by 6 bases, the J end by 3 bases, with 12 bases between. The germline V gene has CDR1 MNHEY and CDR2 SVGAGI. CDR3 size: 14 residues. Written as DNA, the CDR3 is TGTGCCAGCAGAGTACCGGGACTCAATCAGCCCCAGCATTTT. Translated, it gives CASRVPGLNQPQHF.

Ten or more counts support this clone. The chain has TRBV14 and TRBJ2-2, with D hard to call. Deletions cut 0 bases from V and 6 bases from J, with 5 bases between. The length of the CDR3 is 13 residues. Germline-derived CDR1 and CDR2 are SGHDN and FVKESK. The CDR3 DNA reads as TGTGCCAGCAGCCAAGATCAGGCCGGGGAGCTGTTTTTT. Translating it yields CASSQDQAGELFF.

This clone was observed many times. The J gene is TRBJ1-5, the V gene TRBV28; perhaps TRBD1 as D (5 bases). This CDR3 has 13 amino acids. V gave up 6 bases and J gave up 5 bases, with 11 bases separating them. Germline assignment: CDR1 MDHEN and CDR2 SYDVKM. CDR3 bases: TGTGCCAGCAGCCAGGGAACCGATCAGCCCCAGCATTTT. Protein product: CASSQGTDQPQHF. The full variable domain, with the rest looked up from reference TRBV28 and TRBJ1-5, is DVKVTQSSRYLVKRTGEKVFLECVQDMDHENMFWYRQDPGLGLRLIYFSYDVKMKEKGDIPEGYSVSREKKERFSLILESASTNQTSMYLCASSQGTDQPQHFGDGTRLSIL.

This clone was recorded many times. The V call is TRBV29-1, the J call TRBJ2-5; D is possibly TRBD1 (5 bases). The germline V gene has CDR1 SQVTM and CDR2 ANQGSEA. This CDR3 has 12 residues. V was trimmed by 5 bases and J by 2 bases, leaving 9 bases between them. This CDR3 is CSVLDRQETQYF. In nucleotides, the CDR3 is TGCAGCGTTTTAGACAGACAAGAGACCCAGTACTTC.

This clone was detected ten times or more. The chain combines TRBV28 with TRBJ1-2; D is unclear. The CDR3 is 12 amino acids. Germline CDR1 is MDHEN and CDR2 is SYDVKM. The ends were cut back, 2 bases at V and 4 bases at J, with 5 bases in the middle. The CDR3 bases are TGTGCCAGCAGTTTACGGAGCTATGGCTACACCTTC. Residues: CASSLRSYGYTF.

The sample holds many counts of this clone. This chain connects TRBV11-2 to TRBJ2-5; possible D gene TRBD2, 6 bases. This CDR3 comprises 13 residues. The germline V gene has CDR1 SGHAT and CDR2 FQNNGV. V was clipped by 0 bases and J by 5 bases, with 7 bases between them. CDR3: CASSLDREETQYF. The DNA of the CDR3 is TGTGCCAGCAGCTTAGACCGGGAGGAGACCCAGTACTTC. The whole variable domain, filled in from reference TRBV11-2 and TRBJ2-5, reads EAGVAQSPRYKIIEKRQSVAFWCNPISGHATLYWYQQILGQGPKLLIQFQNNGVVDDSQLPKDRFSAERLKGVDSTLKIQPAKLEDSAVYLCASSLDREETQYFGPGTRLLVL.

A few counts support this clone. This chain joins TRBV6-1 and TRBJ2-2; a possible D gene is TRBD1 (6 bases). The CDR3 contains 15 residues. Germline assignment: CDR1 MNHNS and CDR2 SASEGT. The V gene lost 11 bases and the J gene lost 1 base, with 17 bases spanning the gap. The CDR3 nucleotides read TGTGCCTGCTCCGAGCAGGGGCTGAACACCGGGGAGCTGTTTTTT. Amino acids: CACSEQGLNTGELFF.

The genes are TRBV28 and TRBJ2-5, with D maybe TRBD2 (5 bases). The J call may be faulty, since TRBJ2-7 better matches the DNA end. The germline CDR1 and CDR2 sequences are MDHEN and SYDVKM. The CDR3 is 15 residues long. The CDR3 loop is CASSLKGGWTYEQYF. DNA of the CDR3: TGTGCCAGCAGTTTGAAAGGCGGGTGGACCTACGAGCAGTACTTC.

This clone was seen many times. This chain connects TRBV4-2 to TRBJ2-7, with TRBD2 matching 10 bases. Trimming cost V 4 bases and J 0 bases; bases outside gene matches: 3. The CDR3 runs 15 residues. Germline V gene data show CDR1 as LGHNA and CDR2 as YNFKEQ. The CDR3 region has the DNA TGTGCCAGCAGCCCTAGCGGGAGAAGCTCCTACGAGCAGTACTTC. Translated, it gives CASSPSGRSSYEQYF.

This clone has just a few counts. The rearrangement links TRBV27 to TRBJ2-3; D possibly corresponds to TRBD1 (6 bases). This CDR3 region has 16 residues. The V gene's germline CDR1 is MNHEY and CDR2 SMNVEV (reference sequence). V gave up 3 bases and J gave up 0 bases, with 13 bases separating them. The CDR3 coding sequence is TGTGCCAGCAGTTTCCTAGGGCAGGGGAGCACAGATACGCAGTATTTT. Translating gives CASSFLGQGSTDTQYF.

At least ten counts were recorded for this clone. The chain combines TRBV6-5 with TRBJ2-3, with D tentatively TRBD2 (6 bases). The germline V and J ends were trimmed by 2 bases and 1 base, with 10 bases remaining between them. Germline V gene sequence: CDR1 MNHEY, CDR2 SVGAGI. This CDR3 comprises 15 residues. CDR3 sequence (DNA): TGTGCCAGCAGTTACGGGGGGTTGGGCACAGATACGCAGTATTTT. Amino acid sequence: CASSYGGLGTDTQYF.

This clone came up many times. The chain uses TRBV19 and TRBJ1-4; D might be TRBD1 (5 bases). Germline CDR1 LNHDA, CDR2 SQIVND (reference sequence). V shed 3 bases and J shed 12 bases, with 17 bases lying between them. The CDR3 sequence is 14 residues long. CDR3 sequence reads: CASSIGGLSAQLFF. CDR3 coding DNA: TGTGCCAGTAGTATCGGGGGACTCTCCGCCCAACTGTTTTTT.

This clone was seen many times. This chain joins TRBV7-7 and TRBJ2-5; 8 bases line up with TRBD1. CDR3 length equals 18 residues. Germline V lookup: CDR1 SSHAT, CDR2 FNYEAQ (reference sequence). Losses at the gene ends were 0 bases for V and 4 bases for J; bases not matched to a gene: 13. CDR3 loop: CASSLARDRRSFGETQYF. CDR3 nucleotides: TGTGCCAGCAGCTTAGCGCGGGACAGGAGATCCTTTGGAGAGACCCAGTACTTC. Complete variable domain (other parts from reference TRBV7-7 and TRBJ2-5): GAGVSQSPRYKVTKRGQDVTLRCDPISSHATLYWYQQALGQGPEFLTYFNYEAQPDKSGLPSDRFSAERPEGSISTLTIQRTEQRDSAMYRCASSLARDRRSFGETQYFGPGTRLLVL.

This clone occurred many times. J is TRBJ2-1 and V is TRBV6-5; tentatively, D is TRBD2 (5 bases). The CDR3 has 13 amino acids. Per germline, CDR1 MNHEY and CDR2 SVGAGI. Trimming stripped 7 bases from V and 7 bases from J, with 14 bases between. The CDR3 spells CASTSGRPNEQFF. For the CDR3, the DNA is TGTGCCAGCACAAGCGGCCGCCCAAATGAGCAGTTCTTC.

This clone was detected many times. This sequence joins TRBV10-3 and TRBJ1-1, with D possibly matching TRBD1 (6 bases). The germline CDR1 and CDR2 sequences are ENHRY and SYGVKD. The CDR3 extends over 13 amino acids. The germline V and J ends were trimmed by 7 bases and 4 bases, with 13 bases remaining between them. CDR3 residues: CAITTGSATEAFF. The CDR3 DNA reads TGTGCCATCACTACAGGGTCGGCCACTGAAGCTTTCTTT.

This clone has only a few counts. The rearrangement uses TRBV6-5 and TRBJ2-5; possibly TRBD2 for D (5 bases). Germline CDR1 and CDR2: MNHEY and SVGAGI. Trimming took off 0 bases at V and 2 bases at J, with 10 bases between the two ends. This CDR3 is 15 amino acids long. The CDR3 loop is CASSYSGVPQETQYF. CDR3 coding DNA: TGTGCCAGCAGTTACTCGGGAGTGCCTCAAGAGACCCAGTACTTC.

This clone came up many times. This chain links TRBV18 with TRBJ2-5; a possible D gene is TRBD2 (6 bases). The CDR3 is made up of 15 amino acids. The germline gives CDR1 KGHSH, CDR2 LQKENI. V was pared by 1 base and J by 7 bases, with 16 bases between. CDR3 residues: CASSPLEPGVGTQYF. The CDR3, as DNA: TGTGCCAGCTCACCACTCGAACCGGGGGTTGGGACCCAGTACTTC.

Many counts were recorded for this clone. This sequence joins TRBV5-8 and TRBJ2-7, with a possible D match to TRBD2 (5 bases). V lost 7 bases, J lost 2 bases, and 13 bases lay in between. The CDR3 is made up of 13 amino acids. The germline CDR1 and CDR2 sequences are SGHTS and YDEGEE. This CDR3 reads CASFWTDPYEQYF. The CDR3 DNA follows: TGTGCCAGCTTCTGGACTGATCCCTACGAGCAGTACTTC.

This clone was observed at least ten times. The chain combines TRBV28 with TRBJ1-5, with 8 bases fitting TRBD1. CDR1 and CDR2 (germline): MDHEN, SYDVKM. Unmatched junction bases numbered 8, after V lost 6 bases and J lost 4 bases. The CDR3 loop spans 15 amino acids. The CDR3 loop is CASRPVGQGNQPQHF. As DNA, the CDR3 is TGTGCCAGCAGACCGGTTGGACAGGGAAATCAGCCCCAGCATTTT.

In its sample, this clone was seen many times. The chain couples TRBV28 to TRBJ1-5; D is unresolved. The CDR3 covers 13 residues. Germline values: CDR1 MDHEN, CDR2 SYDVKM. V was clipped by 1 base and J by 7 bases, with 8 bases between them. CDR3: CASSLFGGQPQHF. DNA for the CDR3: TGTGCCAGCAGTTTATTCGGAGGCCAGCCCCAGCATTTT.

The sample holds a few counts of this clone. The CDR3 sequence is CASSQGSRGSSTDTQYF. DNA of the CDR3: TGTGCCAGCAGCCAAGGATCCAGGGGTTCTAGCACAGATACGCAGTATTTT. The rearrangement uses TRBV14 and TRBJ2-3, with D perhaps TRBD1 (6 bases). Germline-derived CDR1 and CDR2 are SGHDN and FVKESK. The CDR3 is made up of 17 amino acids. V was cut by 1 base and J by 0 bases, with 14 bases left in between.

This clone came up many times. The CDR3 DNA follows: TGTGCCAGCACGTATAGTGCGGACTACGAGCAGTACTTC. Amino acid sequence: CASTYSADYEQYF. The chain uses TRBV2 and TRBJ2-7; no definite D call. V lost 7 bases and J 3 bases, leaving 13 bases between the germline ends. CDR1 is SNHLY and CDR2 is FYNNEI in the germline V gene. This CDR3 comprises 13 residues.

This clone came up many times. The chain has TRBV11-2 and TRBJ2-1, with TRBD2 matching over 8 bases. The CDR3 runs to 18 residues. J gave up 4 bases and V 5 bases, and 16 bases lay outside the gene matches. CDR1 is SGHAT, CDR2 FQNNGV, per germline. This CDR3 is CASSAPRKASGSYNEQFF. As DNA, the CDR3 is TGTGCCAGCAGCGCCCCCCGAAAGGCTAGCGGGTCTTACAATGAGCAGTTCTTC. Full variable domain (rest looked up from reference TRBV11-2 and TRBJ2-1): EAGVAQSPRYKIIEKRQSVAFWCNPISGHATLYWYQQILGQGPKLLIQFQNNGVVDDSQLPKDRFSAERLKGVDSTLKIQPAKLEDSAVYLCASSAPRKASGSYNEQFFGPGTRLTVL.

This clone has a count of ten or more. This chain links TRBV7-2 with TRBJ1-1; D gene unclear. The germline V gene encodes CDR1 SGHTA and CDR2 FQGNSA. V shed 1 base and J shed 1 base, with 7 bases lying between them. This CDR3 contains 14 residues. The CDR3 DNA follows: TGTGCCAGCAGCTTAGGTCCCCAGAACACTGAAGCTTTCTTT. Its translation is CASSLGPQNTEAFF.

This clone was counted at least ten times. The gene calls are TRBV19 and TRBJ2-7; a possible D gene is TRBD1 (6 bases). Per germline, CDR1 LNHDA and CDR2 SQIVND (reference sequence). V lost 3 bases and J 7 bases, leaving 16 bases between the germline ends. The CDR3 extends over 14 amino acids. The DNA for the CDR3 is TGTGCCAGTAGTATCGGACAGACTCTAGGGGAGCAGTACTTC. Translation: CASSIGQTLGEQYF.